These T cell receptor beta chains were read from a single sample in a study of cytomegalovirus exposure and HLA in healthy donors. The assay was immunoSEQ multiplex PCR, and TCRdb's table has in-frame clones only and misses some. Here the sample spans 130,000 to 150,000 clones, about 70% being singletons. The material sequenced was PBMCs. These receptors all stem from a man aged 18 to 30 in good health and CMV-seronegative. Both conserved end residues are trimmed from each CDR3. Each record gives: V gene, CDR3 length, J gene, CDR3 protein.

>TRBV7-3|13|TRBJ2-1
ASSLNPGSYNEQF
>TRBV30|15|TRBJ2-1
AWSVLGSQSSYNEQF
>TRBV7-9|15|TRBJ2-3
ASSSSAGGFGTDTQY
>TRBV7-9|13|TRBJ2-5
ASSLGLAGVETQY
>TRBV7-2|11|TRBJ2-3
ASSIQGPDTQY
>TRBV5-8|13|TRBJ1-4
ASSISGTVNEKLF
>TRBV13|14|TRBJ1-4
ASSVAQGAVSEKLF
>TRBV19|14|TRBJ1-2
ASSTGQGAGNYGYT
>TRBV4-1|13|NA
ASSHTGTGTYEQY
>TRBV5-5|14|TRBJ2-3
ASSLGGGYSTDTQY
>TRBV7-2|13|TRBJ1-1
ASSLAGRENTEAF
>TRBV19|14|TRBJ2-6
ASQPTGEGGANVLT
>TRBV18|11|TRBJ2-7
ASSLTGSYEQY
>TRBV5-1|10|TRBJ2-7
ASSDIAYEQY
>TRBV2|12|TRBJ1-1
ASSAWGQHTEAF
>TRBV28|11|TRBJ1-2
ASSSGTVYGYT
>TRBV19|14|TRBJ2-4
ASTKKAATGKNIQY
>TRBV27|11|TRBJ2-1
ASSFGLYNEQF
>TRBV10-2|10|TRBJ2-7
ASSQAGGEQY
>TRBV5-1|14|TRBJ2-1
ASSLPGTSGYNEQF
>TRBV27|13|TRBJ2-1
ASSLESRGYAGQF
>TRBV27|12|TRBJ1-2
ASSPLGVNYGYT
>TRBV29-1|14|TRBJ2-6
SVEDQDGPQANVLT
>TRBV5-6|13|NA
ASSSIPGQGNEQY
>TRBV7-6|11|TRBJ2-1
ASSPDRVGEQF
>TRBV19|12|TRBJ2-7
ASSIGGGGNEQY
>TRBV27|12|TRBJ2-3
ASRNSGGVDTQY
>TRBV4-1|13|TRBJ2-3
ASSQVLLSTDTQY
>TRBV27|15|TRBJ1-5
ASSSRVIGYSNQPQH
>TRBV28|13|TRBJ2-7
ASEYDRGGIYEQY
>TRBV28|12|TRBJ2-7
ASSMTPGTYEQY
>TRBV6-5|13|TRBJ2-1
ASSYASGAYNEQF
>TRBV11-2|17|TRBJ2-3
ASSLNVGLAGTDTDTQY
>TRBV5-1|13|NA
ASSLDTSAHYEQY
>TRBV19|13|NA
ASSMVTVGSYEQY
>TRBV28|13|TRBJ1-1
ASSPKDRGGTEAF
>TRBV6-1|13|TRBJ2-6
ASSQSGSGANVLT
>TRBV28|10|TRBJ2-7
AGGDMKNEQY